Listed here are 27 T cell receptor beta chains from one sample, sequenced in a study of T cells in Graves' hyperthyroidism and ophthalmopathy. The TCR beta CDR3 regions underwent amplification using RNA transcripts as the source. The TCR CDR3 first-round RT-PCR relied on the HTBI primer set. TCRdb ran MiXCR on the multiplex PCR reads and lists one entry per CDR3 protein. In the table there are about 360,000 distinct CDR3 sequences, about 13% of which are singletons. The specimen was blood. These receptors all come from a woman aged 18-29 years with Graves' hyperthyroidism.

In this sample, this clonotype turned up many times. The CDR3 nucleotides are TGTGCCAGCAGCCTGCTACACCATCGTTACAATGAGCAGTTCTTC. It codes for CASSLLHHRYNEQFF. The rearrangement joins TRBV6-2 or TRBV6-3 to TRBJ2-1, with no clear D. Germline lookup yields CDR1 MNHEY and CDR2 SVGEGT. V was trimmed by 6 bases and J by 4 bases, leaving 16 bases between them. CDR3 length equals 15 residues.

This clonotype was observed a few times. The chain links TRBV27 to TRBJ2-7; D perhaps matches TRBD2 (5 bases). V was clipped by 2 bases and J by 4 bases, with 12 bases between them. Germline V gene sequence: CDR1 MNHEY, CDR2 SMNVEV (reference sequence). The CDR3 loop spans 14 amino acids. The DNA for the CDR3 is TGTGCCAGCAGTTTAGCCCCCGGGGTTTACGAGCAGTACTTC. This encodes CASSLAPGVYEQYF.

The V call is TRBV3-1, the J call TRBJ2-7; 8 bases are a match to TRBD1. Trimming removed 5 bases from V and 2 bases from J; junction bases left unmatched: 8. This CDR3 has 15 residues. The germline V gene has CDR1 LGHDT and CDR2 YNNKEL (reference sequence). The CDR3 DNA sequence: TGTGCCAGCAGCAGGGGACAGGACTCTCCCTACGAGCAGTACTTC. Translated, it gives CASSRGQDSPYEQYF.

There are many counts of this clonotype. The chain combines TRBV4-3 with TRBJ1-2; 7 bases match TRBD1. With 4 bases clipped from V and 3 bases from J, the junction kept 8 bases outside the gene matches. The CDR3 has 15 amino acids. Looked up from germline, CDR1 is LGHNA and CDR2 is YSLEER. As DNA, the CDR3 is TGCGCCAGCAGCCTCGACAGGGTCTACGACTATGGCTACACCTTC. Translating gives CASSLDRVYDYGYTF.

This clonotype showed up many times. V and J are TRBV5-1 and TRBJ1-3; 11 positions agree with TRBD1. The germline gives CDR1 SGHRS, CDR2 YFSETQ. V was pared by 4 bases and J by 8 bases, with 5 bases of the junction left unmatched. This CDR3 region has 14 residues. The CDR3 region is CASSIGQGADTIYF. For the CDR3, the DNA is TGCGCCAGCAGCATCGGACAGGGGGCAGACACCATATATTTT.

The table lists this clonotype with many counts. The V and J genes are TRBV2 and TRBJ2-5; D unresolved. The CDR3 spans 18 residues. Trimming pared 0 bases from V and 5 bases from J, leaving 22 bases between. From germline, CDR1 is SNHLY and CDR2 FYNNEI. The CDR3 reads CASSEADGVAQVGETQYF. In nucleotides, the CDR3 is TGTGCCAGCAGTGAAGCGGATGGGGTTGCCCAGGTGGGGGAGACCCAGTACTTC. Variable domain in full (rest from reference TRBV2 and TRBJ2-5): EPEVTQTPSHQVTQMGQEVILRCVPISNHLYFYWYRQILGQKVEFLVSFYNNEISEKSEIFDDQFSVERPDGSNFTLKIRSTKLEDSAMYFCASSEADGVAQVGETQYFGPGTRLLVL.

This clonotype was counted ten times or more. The genes are TRBV20-1 and TRBJ2-2, with 9 bases that match TRBD1. The CDR3 runs 15 residues. Germline trimming cut 4 bases from V and 6 bases from J; bases unmatched to any gene: 9. Germline V gene data show CDR1 as DFQATT and CDR2 as SNEGSKA (reference sequence). DNA for the CDR3: TGCAGTGCTAAAAAGGGACAGGGCTCGGCCGGGGAGCTGTTTTTT. Amino acid sequence: CSAKKGQGSAGELFF.

This clonotype has a count of ten or more. The J gene is TRBJ1-6, the V gene TRBV12-3 or TRBV12-4; TRBD1 aligns across 8 bases. There are 15 residues in the CDR3. The V and J ends lost 4 bases and 7 bases, in that order; junction bases with no gene match: 6. The CDR3 DNA reads TGTGCCAGCAGTTCGAGGGACAGGCAGAATTCACCCCTCCACTTT. Translating gives CASSSRDRQNSPLHF.

This clonotype was found many times. V is TRBV5-1 and J is TRBJ2-4, with D unclear. The germline CDR1 and CDR2 sequences are SGHRS and YFSETQ. The CDR3 covers 13 residues. Trimming left V 2 bases short and J 6 bases short, with 9 bases between. The chain's CDR3 is CASSFGDGNIQYF. CDR3 DNA sequence: TGCGCCAGCAGCTTTGGGGATGGAAACATTCAGTACTTC.

Ten or more counts support this clonotype. The rearrangement links TRBV7-2 to TRBJ2-5; weak D call: TRBD2 (6 bases). Trimming took off 2 bases at V and 3 bases at J, with 13 bases between the two ends. There are 15 residues in the CDR3. Looked up from germline, CDR1 is SGHTA and CDR2 is FQGNSA. The DNA of the CDR3 is TGTGCCAGCAGCTTACAGGTGGGAGGAGAAGAGACCCAGTACTTC. Translating it yields CASSLQVGGEETQYF.

This clonotype was seen a handful of times. The chain uses TRBV4-1 and TRBJ1-6, with TRBD1 as a possible D gene (5 bases). The germline V gene encodes CDR1 MGHRA and CDR2 YSYEKL. The CDR3 length is 17 residues. The V end lost 4 bases, the J end lost 0 bases, and 13 bases lay between the germline ends. CDR3 nucleotides: TGCGCCAGCAGCCGTAGGGACTCCAGCTCCTATAATTCACCCCTCCACTTT. This encodes CASSRRDSSSYNSPLHF.

The chain has TRBV28 and TRBJ2-5; 8 bases match TRBD1. J was trimmed by 5 bases and V by 1 base; bases with no gene match: 3. CDR1 is MDHEN and CDR2 is SYDVKM in the germline V gene. There are 14 residues in the CDR3. Here the CDR3 reads CASSLSRGHETQYF. The CDR3, as DNA: TGTGCCAGCAGTTTATCCAGGGGGCACGAGACCCAGTACTTC.

There are a few counts of this clonotype. The chain carries TRBV11-2 and TRBJ2-7, with TRBD2 as a possible D gene (6 bases). The CDR3 consists of 14 residues. CDR1 and CDR2 (germline): SGHAT, FQNNGV. The ends were cut back, 7 bases at V and 0 bases at J, with 13 bases in the middle. This CDR3 reads CASTLGLPSYEQYF. The CDR3 DNA reads as TGTGCCAGCACCTTGGGACTCCCCTCCTACGAGCAGTACTTC.

This clonotype was counted ten times or more. J is TRBJ1-5 and V is TRBV28; tentatively, D is TRBD1 (6 bases). This CDR3 has 15 residues. Germline-derived CDR1 and CDR2 are MDHEN and SYDVKM. V lost 5 bases and J 3 bases, leaving 14 bases between the germline ends. The CDR3 loop reads CASSGGGRTNQPQHF. DNA for the CDR3: TGTGCCAGCAGTGGGGGGGGCAGGACCAATCAGCCCCAGCATTTT.

This clonotype was counted many times. CDR3 sequence reads: CASSETGGAFYNEQFF. The CDR3, as DNA: TGTGCCAGCAGTGAAACAGGGGGCGCGTTCTACAATGAGCAGTTCTTC. The rearrangement uses TRBV27 and TRBJ2-1; 9 bases agree with TRBD1. Germline CDR1 reads MNHEY; CDR2 reads SMNVEV (reference sequence). Germline trimming cut 5 bases from V and 3 bases from J; bases unmatched to any gene: 8. The CDR3 sequence is 16 residues long.

On this clonotype: This clone may be a read error of a much larger clone one base away. The rearrangement joins TRBV12-3 or TRBV12-4 to TRBJ2-1; a possible D gene is TRBD1 (6 bases). The CDR3 runs 12 residues. Trimming pared 6 bases from V and 9 bases from J, leaving 12 bases between. The CDR3 bases are TGTGCCAGCAGCTGGACAGTAGGTGAGCAGTTCTTC. Protein sequence: CASSWTVGEQFF.

The V call is TRBV9, the J call TRBJ2-1, with D uncertain. CDR1 and CDR2 (germline): SGDLS, YYNGEE. The CDR3 runs 13 residues. V dropped 0 bases and J dropped 2 bases, with 3 bases sitting between them. CDR3 loop: CASSVATYNEQFF. For the CDR3, the DNA is TGTGCCAGCAGCGTAGCGACCTACAATGAGCAGTTCTTC.

The V gene is TRBV19, the J gene TRBJ1-5; 7 bases match TRBD1. In germline, CDR1 is LNHDA, CDR2 SQIVND (reference sequence). Trimming cost V 1 base and J 4 bases; bases outside gene matches: 4. The CDR3 covers 15 residues. The CDR3 reads CASSIGQTGNQPQHF. The CDR3 DNA is TGTGCCAGTAGTATAGGCCAGACAGGGAATCAGCCCCAGCATTTT.

A few counts support this clonotype. This sequence joins TRBV2 and TRBJ2-3, with TRBD2 identical over 10 bases. CDR1 is SNHLY and CDR2 is FYNNEI in the germline V gene. CDR3 size: 17 residues. The V and J ends lost 8 bases and 0 bases, in that order; junction bases with no gene match: 11. The CDR3 here is CASGLAGAIASTDTQYF. Written as DNA, the CDR3 is TGTGCCAGCGGTCTAGCGGGGGCCATTGCTAGCACAGATACGCAGTATTTT.

This chain connects TRBV6-1 to TRBJ2-1; D gene uncertain. With 6 bases removed from V and 5 bases from J, the gap between germline ends came to 14 bases. CDR3 length: 14 amino acids. Germline V gives CDR1 MNHNS, CDR2 SASEGT. The CDR3 bases are TGTGCCAGCAGCCGCACTGACCTAAACAATGAGCAGTTCTTC. Translating it yields CASSRTDLNNEQFF.

This clonotype was detected ten times or more. This sequence joins TRBV2 and TRBJ1-4; D is perhaps TRBD1 (5 bases). This CDR3 spans 14 amino acids. V was shortened by 3 bases and J by 8 bases, with 13 bases between the two germline ends. CDR1 SNHLY and CDR2 FYNNEI come from the germline V gene. The CDR3 is CASSDGGGSEKLFF. DNA for the CDR3: TGTGCCAGCAGTGACGGGGGGGGAAGCGAAAAACTGTTTTTT.

This clonotype was picked up many times. The chain is built from TRBV24-1 and TRBJ1-1; 8 nucleotides align to TRBD1. V was pared by 1 base and J by 10 bases, with 13 bases of the junction left unmatched. Germline V gene sequence: CDR1 KGHDR, CDR2 SFDVKD. The CDR3 has 16 residues. CDR3 sequence (DNA): TGTGCCACCAGTGATTTTTCTCAGACAGGGGAAATTGTAGCTTTCTTT. Protein product: CATSDFSQTGEIVAFF.

About this clonotype: A much larger clone lies one base from this, so it may be a read error. Here the CDR3 omits its conserved ending phenylalanine or tryptophan, so a read error is the likely source. The J gene is TRBJ2-7, the V gene TRBV20-1; 11 bases map to TRBD1. J gave up 2 bases and V 5 bases, and 2 bases lay outside the gene matches. Germline CDR1 and CDR2: DFQATT and SNEGSKA (reference sequence). This CDR3 is 13 amino acids long. CDR3 sequence: CSAAGQGAYEQYL. The CDR3 nucleotides are TGCAGTGCTGCGGGACAGGGGGCCTACGAGCAGTACCTC.

This clonotype was observed a few times. The rearrangement uses TRBV19 and TRBJ2-7; TRBD1 is a possible D gene (5 bases). V lost 3 bases and J lost 5, with 14 bases in between. The CDR3 is 14 residues long. Per germline, CDR1 LNHDA and CDR2 SQIVND (reference sequence). As DNA, the CDR3 is TGTGCCAGTAGTATTGGCAGGGTTTTCGACGAGCAGTACTTC. This sequence encodes CASSIGRVFDEQYF.

The genes are TRBV18 and TRBJ2-7, with TRBD2 matching over 8 bases. J lost 8 bases, V lost 4 bases, and 10 bases had no gene match. CDR3 length equals 14 residues. Germline loops: CDR1 KGHSH, CDR2 LQKENI. The CDR3 loop is CASSHGTSRTQQYF. Written as DNA, the CDR3 is TGTGCCAGCTCACACGGGACTAGTCGTACCCAGCAGTACTTC.

In its sample, this clonotype was seen many times. The J gene is TRBJ2-5, the V gene TRBV6-2 or TRBV6-3; 9 bases line up with TRBD1. The germline CDR1 and CDR2 sequences are MNHEY and SVGEGT. Trimming at V came to 8 bases and at J to 1 base, leaving 8 bases not matched to a gene. This CDR3 comprises 15 residues. The CDR3 loop reads CASYDGQGFQETQYF. The CDR3 bases are TGTGCCAGCTACGACGGACAGGGGTTCCAAGAGACCCAGTACTTC.

This clonotype occurred many times. The chain employs TRBV29-1 and TRBJ2-7; 8 nucleotides agree with TRBD2. The CDR3 is made up of 13 amino acids. The germline V gene encodes CDR1 SQVTM and CDR2 ANQGSEA. V lost 7 bases to trimming and J lost 2 bases; unmatched junction nucleotides: 7. The CDR3: CSAGGGRTYEQYF. Written as DNA, the CDR3 is TGCAGCGCGGGGGGGGGCAGAACCTACGAGCAGTACTTC.